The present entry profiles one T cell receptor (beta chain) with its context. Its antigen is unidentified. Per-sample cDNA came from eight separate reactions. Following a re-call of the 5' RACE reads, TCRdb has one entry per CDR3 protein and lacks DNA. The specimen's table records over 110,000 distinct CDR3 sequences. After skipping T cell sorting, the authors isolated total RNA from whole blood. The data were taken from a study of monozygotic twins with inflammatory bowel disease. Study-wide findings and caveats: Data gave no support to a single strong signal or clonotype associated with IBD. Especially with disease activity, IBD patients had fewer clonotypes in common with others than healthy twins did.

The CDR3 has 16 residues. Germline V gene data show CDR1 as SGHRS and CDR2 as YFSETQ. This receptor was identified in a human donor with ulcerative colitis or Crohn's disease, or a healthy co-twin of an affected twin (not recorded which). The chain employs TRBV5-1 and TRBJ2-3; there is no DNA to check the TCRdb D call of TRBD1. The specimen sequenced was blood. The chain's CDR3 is CASRTMPGYGTDTQYF.